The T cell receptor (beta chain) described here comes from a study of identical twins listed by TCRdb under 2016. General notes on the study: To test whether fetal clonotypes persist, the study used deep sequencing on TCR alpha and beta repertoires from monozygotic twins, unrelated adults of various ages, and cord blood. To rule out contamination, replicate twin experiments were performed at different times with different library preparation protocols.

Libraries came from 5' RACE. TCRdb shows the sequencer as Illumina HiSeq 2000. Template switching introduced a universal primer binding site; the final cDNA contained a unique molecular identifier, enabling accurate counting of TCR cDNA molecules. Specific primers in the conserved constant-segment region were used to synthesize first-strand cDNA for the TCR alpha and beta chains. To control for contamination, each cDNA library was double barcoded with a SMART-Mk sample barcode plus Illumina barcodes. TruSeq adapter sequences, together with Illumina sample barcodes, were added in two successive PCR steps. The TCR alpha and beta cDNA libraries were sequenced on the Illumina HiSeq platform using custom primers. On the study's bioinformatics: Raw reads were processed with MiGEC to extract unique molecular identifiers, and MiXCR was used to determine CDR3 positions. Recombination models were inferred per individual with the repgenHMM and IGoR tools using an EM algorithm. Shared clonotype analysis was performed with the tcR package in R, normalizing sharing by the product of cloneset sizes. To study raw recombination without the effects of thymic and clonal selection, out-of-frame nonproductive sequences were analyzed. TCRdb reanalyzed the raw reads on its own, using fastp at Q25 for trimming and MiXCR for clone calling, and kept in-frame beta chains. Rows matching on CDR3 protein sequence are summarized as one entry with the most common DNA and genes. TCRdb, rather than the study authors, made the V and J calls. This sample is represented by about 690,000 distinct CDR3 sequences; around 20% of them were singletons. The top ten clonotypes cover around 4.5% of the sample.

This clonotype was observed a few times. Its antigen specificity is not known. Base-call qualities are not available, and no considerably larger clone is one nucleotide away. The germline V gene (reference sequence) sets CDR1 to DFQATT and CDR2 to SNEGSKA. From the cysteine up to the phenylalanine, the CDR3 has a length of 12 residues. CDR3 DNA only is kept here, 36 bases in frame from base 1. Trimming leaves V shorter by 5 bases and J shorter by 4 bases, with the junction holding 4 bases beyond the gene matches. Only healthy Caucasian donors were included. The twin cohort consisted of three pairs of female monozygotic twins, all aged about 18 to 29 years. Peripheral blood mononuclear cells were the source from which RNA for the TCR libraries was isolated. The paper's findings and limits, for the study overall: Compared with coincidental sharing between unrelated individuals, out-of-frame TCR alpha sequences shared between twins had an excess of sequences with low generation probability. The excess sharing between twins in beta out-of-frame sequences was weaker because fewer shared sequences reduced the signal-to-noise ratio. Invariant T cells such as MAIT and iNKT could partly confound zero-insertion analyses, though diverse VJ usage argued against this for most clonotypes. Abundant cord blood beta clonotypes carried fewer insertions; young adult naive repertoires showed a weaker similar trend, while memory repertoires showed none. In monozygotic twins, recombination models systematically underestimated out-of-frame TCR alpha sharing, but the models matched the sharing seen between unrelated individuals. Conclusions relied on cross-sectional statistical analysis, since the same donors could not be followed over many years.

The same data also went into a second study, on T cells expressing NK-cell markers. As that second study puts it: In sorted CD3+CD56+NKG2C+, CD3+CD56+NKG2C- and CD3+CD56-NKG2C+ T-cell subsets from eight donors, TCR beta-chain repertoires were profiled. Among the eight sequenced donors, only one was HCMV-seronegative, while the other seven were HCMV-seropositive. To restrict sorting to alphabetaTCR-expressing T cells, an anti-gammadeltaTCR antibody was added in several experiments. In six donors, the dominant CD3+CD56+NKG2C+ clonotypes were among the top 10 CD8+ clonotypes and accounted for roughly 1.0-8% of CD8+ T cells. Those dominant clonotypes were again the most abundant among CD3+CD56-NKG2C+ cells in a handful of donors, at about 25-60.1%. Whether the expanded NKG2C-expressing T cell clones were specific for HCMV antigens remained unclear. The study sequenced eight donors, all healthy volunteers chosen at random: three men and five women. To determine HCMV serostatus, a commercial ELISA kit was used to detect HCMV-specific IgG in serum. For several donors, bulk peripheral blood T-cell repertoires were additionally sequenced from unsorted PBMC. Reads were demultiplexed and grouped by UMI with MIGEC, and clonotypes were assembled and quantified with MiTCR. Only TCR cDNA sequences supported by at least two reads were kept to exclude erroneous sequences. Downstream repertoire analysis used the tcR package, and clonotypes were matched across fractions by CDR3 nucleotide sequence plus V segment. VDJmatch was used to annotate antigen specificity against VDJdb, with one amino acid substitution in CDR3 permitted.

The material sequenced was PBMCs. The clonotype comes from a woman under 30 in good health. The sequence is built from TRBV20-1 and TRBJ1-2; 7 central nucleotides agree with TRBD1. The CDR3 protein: CSASDRVYGYTF. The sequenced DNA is TGCAGTGCTTCAGACAGGGTCTATGGCTACACCTTC.